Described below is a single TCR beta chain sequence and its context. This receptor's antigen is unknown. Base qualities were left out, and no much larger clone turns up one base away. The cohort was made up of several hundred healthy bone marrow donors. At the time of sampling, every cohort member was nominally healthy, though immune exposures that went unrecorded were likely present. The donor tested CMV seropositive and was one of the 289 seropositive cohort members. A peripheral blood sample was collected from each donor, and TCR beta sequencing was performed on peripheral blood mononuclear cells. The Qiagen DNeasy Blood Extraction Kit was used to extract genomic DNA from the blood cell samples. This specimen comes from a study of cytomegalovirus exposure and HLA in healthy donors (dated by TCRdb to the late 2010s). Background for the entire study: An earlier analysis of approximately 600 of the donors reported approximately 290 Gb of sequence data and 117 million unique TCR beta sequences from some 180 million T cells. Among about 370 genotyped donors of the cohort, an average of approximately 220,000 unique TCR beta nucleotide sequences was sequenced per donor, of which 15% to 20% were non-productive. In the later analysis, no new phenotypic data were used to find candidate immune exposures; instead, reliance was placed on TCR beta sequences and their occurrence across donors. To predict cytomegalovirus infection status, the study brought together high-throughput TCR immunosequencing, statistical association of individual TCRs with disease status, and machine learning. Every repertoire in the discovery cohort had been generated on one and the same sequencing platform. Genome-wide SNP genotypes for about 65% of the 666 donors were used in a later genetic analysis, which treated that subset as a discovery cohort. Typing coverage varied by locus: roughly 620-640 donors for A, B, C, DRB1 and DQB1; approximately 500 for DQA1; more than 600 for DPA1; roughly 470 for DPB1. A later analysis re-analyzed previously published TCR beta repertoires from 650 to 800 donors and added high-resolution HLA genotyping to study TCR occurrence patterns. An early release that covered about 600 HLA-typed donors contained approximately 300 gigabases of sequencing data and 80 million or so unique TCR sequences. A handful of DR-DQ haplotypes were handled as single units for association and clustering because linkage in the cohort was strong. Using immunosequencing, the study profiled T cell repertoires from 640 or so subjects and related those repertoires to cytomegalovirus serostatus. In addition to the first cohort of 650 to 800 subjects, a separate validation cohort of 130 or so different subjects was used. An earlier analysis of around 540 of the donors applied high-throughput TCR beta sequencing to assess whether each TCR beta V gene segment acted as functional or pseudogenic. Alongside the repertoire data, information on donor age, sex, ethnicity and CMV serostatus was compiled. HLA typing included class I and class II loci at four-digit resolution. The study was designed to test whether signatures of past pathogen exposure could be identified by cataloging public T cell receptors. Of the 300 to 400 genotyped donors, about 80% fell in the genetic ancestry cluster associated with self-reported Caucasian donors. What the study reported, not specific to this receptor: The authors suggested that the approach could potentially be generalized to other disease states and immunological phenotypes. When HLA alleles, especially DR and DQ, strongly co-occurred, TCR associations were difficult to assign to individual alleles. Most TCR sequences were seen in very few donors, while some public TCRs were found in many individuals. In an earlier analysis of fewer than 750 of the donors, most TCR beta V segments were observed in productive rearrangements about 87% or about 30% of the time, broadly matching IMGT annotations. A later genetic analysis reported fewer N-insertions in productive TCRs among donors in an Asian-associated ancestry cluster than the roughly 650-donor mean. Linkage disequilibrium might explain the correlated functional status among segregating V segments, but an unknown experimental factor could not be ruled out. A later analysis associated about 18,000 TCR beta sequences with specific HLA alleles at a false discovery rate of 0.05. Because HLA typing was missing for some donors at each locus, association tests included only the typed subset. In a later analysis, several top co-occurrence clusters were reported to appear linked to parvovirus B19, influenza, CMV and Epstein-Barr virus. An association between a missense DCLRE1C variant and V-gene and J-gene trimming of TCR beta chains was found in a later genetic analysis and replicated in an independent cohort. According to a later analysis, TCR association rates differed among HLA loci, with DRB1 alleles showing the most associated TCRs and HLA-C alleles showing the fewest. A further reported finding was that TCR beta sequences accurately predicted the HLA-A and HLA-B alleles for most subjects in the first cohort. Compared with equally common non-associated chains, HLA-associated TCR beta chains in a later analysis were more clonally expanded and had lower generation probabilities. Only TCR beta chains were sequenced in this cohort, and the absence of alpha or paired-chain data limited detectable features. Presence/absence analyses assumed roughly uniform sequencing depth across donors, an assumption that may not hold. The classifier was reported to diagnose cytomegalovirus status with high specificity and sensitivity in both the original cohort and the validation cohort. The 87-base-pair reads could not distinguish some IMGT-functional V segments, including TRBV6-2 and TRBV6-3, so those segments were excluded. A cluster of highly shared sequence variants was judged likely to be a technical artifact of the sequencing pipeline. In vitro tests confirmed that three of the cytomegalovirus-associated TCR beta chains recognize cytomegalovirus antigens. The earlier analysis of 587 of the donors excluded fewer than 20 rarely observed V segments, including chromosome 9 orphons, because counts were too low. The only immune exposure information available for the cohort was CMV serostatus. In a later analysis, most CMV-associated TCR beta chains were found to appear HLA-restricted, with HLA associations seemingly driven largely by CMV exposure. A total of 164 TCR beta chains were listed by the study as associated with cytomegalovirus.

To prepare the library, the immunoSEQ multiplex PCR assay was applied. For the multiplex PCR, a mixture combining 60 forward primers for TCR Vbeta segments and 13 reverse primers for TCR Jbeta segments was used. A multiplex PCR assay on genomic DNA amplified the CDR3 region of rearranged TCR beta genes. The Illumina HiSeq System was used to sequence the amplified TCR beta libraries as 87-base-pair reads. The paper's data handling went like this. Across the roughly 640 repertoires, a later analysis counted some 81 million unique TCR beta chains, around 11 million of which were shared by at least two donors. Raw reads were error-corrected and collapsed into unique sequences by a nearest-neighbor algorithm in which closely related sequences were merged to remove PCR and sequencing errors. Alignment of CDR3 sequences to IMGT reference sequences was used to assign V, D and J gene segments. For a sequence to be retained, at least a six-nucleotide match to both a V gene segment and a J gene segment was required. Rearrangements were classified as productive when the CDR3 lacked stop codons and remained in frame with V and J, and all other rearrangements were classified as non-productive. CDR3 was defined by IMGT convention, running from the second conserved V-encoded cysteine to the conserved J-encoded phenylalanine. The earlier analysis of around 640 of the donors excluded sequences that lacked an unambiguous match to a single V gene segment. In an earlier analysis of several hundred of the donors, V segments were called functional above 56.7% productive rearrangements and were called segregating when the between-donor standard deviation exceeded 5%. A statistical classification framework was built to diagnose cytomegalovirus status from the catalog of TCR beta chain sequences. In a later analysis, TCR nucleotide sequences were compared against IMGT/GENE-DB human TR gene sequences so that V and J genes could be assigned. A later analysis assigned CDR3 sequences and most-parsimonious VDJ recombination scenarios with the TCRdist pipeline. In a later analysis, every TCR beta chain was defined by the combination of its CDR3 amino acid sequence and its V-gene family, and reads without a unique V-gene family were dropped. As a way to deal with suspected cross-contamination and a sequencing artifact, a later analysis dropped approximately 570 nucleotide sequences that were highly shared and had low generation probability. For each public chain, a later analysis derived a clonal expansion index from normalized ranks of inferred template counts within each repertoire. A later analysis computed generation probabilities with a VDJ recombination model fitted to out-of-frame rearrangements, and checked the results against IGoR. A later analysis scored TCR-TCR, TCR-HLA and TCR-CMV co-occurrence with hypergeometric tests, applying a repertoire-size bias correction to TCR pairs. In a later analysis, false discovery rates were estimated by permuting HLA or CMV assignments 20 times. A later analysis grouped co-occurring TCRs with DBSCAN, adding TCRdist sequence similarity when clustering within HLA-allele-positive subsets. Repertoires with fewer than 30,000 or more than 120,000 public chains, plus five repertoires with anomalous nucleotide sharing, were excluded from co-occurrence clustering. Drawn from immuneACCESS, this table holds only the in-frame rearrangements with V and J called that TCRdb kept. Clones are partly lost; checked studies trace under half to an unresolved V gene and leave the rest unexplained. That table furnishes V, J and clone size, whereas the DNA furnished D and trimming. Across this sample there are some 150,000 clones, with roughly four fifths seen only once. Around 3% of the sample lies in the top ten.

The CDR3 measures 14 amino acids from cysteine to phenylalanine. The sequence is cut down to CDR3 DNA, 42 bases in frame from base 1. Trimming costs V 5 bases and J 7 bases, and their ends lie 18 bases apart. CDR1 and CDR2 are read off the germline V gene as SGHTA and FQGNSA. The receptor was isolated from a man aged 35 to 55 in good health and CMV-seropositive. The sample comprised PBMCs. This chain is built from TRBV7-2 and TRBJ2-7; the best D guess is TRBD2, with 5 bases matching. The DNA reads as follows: TGTGCCAGCAGCAGAGCTCTGGACTCTGGAGAGCAGTACTTC. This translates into CASSRALDSGEQYF.